This TCR beta chain emerged from a study of shared clonotypes between healthy human individuals. Study results and limitations: Researchers sampled only blood; tissue repertoires likely differ. Clonotype sharing among donors was expected to depend on sequencing depth.

The germline CDR1 and CDR2 sequences are SGHTA and FQGTGA. There are 13 residues in the CDR3. Trimming cost V 1 base and J 5 bases; bases outside gene matches: 1. Unsorted PBMC DNA went through sequencing on ten immunoSEQ deep assay plates. Profiling relied on immunoSEQ multiplex PCR, and the TCRdb table lists in-frame clones only, not all of them. The sample comprises 470,000 or so clones, around 80% of which are singletons, and around 12% rests with the top ten. Notes on this clone: Its specificity is not known. This CDR3 is also generated by other DNA sequences in the sample.

The receptor was derived from a woman aged 40 to 50 in good health. Some clones in this sample may be carry-over from other donors' samples. The chain recombines TRBV7-3 with TRBJ2-5; 7 bases align to TRBD1. Sequenced sample: PBMCs. The CDR3 coding sequence is TGTGCCAGCAGCTTAAACAGGGGCGAGACCCAGTACTTC. This encodes CASSLNRGETQYF.